The clone carrying this T cell receptor (beta chain) was found many times. This sample stems from a study of neurological immune-mediated disorders. TCRdb used MiXCR to reprocess the 5' RACE reads, holding one entry per CDR3 protein. Of about 78,000 distinct CDR3 sequences listed, 5% to 5.5% are singletons. This TCR was recovered from a woman in her twenties or thirties with multiple sclerosis. What was sequenced was PBMCs.

CDR3 in amino acids: CASSNGQGRVNEQFF. Here the CDR3 DNA reads TGTGCCAGCAGCAATGGACAGGGTAGAGTTAATGAGCAGTTCTTC. The chain joins TRBV7-9 to TRBJ2-1; 8 nucleotides agree with TRBD1. Germline trimming cut 5 bases from V and 7 bases from J; bases unmatched to any gene: 10. Germline V gene sequence: CDR1 SEHNR, CDR2 FQNEAQ (reference sequence). This CDR3 has 15 amino acids.